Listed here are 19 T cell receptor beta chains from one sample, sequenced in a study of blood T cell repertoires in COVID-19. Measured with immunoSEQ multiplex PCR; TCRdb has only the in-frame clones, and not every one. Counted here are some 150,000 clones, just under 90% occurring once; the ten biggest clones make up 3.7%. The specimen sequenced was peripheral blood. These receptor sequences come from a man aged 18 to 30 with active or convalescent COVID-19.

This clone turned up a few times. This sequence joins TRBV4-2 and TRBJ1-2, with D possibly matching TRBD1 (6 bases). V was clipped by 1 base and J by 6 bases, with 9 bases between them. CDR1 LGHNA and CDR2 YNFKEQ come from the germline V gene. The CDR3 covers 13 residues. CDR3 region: CASSQGDTHGYTF. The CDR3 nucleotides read TGTGCCAGCAGCCAAGGGGACACCCATGGCTACACCTTC.

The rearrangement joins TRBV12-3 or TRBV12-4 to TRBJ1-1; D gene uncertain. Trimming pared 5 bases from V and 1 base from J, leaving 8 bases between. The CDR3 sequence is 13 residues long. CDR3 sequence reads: CASSPHTNTEAFF. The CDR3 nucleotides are TGTGCCAGCAGTCCACACACGAACACTGAAGCTTTCTTT.

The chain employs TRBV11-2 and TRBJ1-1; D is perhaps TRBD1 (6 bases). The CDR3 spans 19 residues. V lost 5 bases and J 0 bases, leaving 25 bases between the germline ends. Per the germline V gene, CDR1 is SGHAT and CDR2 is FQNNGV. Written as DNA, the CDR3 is TGTGCCAGCAGCGCTCGGACAGAGGGAAACCTAAACATGAACACTGAAGCTTTCTTT. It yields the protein CASSARTEGNLNMNTEAFF.

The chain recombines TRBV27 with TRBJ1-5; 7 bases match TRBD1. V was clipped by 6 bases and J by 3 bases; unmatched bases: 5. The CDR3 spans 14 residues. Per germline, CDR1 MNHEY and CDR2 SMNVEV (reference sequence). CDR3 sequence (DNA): TGTGCCAGCAGACCGGGACAGCACAATCAGCCCCAGCATTTT. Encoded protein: CASRPGQHNQPQHF.

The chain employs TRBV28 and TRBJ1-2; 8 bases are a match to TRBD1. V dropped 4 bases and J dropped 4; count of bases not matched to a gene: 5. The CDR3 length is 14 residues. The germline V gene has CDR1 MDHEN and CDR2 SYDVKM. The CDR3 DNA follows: TGTGCCAGCAGTTCGTCAGACAGGGGCTATGGCTACACCTTC. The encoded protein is CASSSSDRGYGYTF.

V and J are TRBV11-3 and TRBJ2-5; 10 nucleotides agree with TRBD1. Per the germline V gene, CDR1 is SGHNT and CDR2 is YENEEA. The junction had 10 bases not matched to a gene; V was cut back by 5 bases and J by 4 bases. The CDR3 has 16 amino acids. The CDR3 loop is CASSHRTGGGGETQYF. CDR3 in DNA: TGTGCCAGCAGCCATAGGACAGGGGGTGGAGGAGAGACCCAGTACTTC.

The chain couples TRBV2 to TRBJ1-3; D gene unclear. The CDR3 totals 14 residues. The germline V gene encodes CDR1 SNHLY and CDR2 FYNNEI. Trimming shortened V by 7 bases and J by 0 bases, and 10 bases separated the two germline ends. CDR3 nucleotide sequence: TGTGCCAGCACGGTGACATCCTCTGGAAACACCATATATTTT. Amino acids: CASTVTSSGNTIYF.

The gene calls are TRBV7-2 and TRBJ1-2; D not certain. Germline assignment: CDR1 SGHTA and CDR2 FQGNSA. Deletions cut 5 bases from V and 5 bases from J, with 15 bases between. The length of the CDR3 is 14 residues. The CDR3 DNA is TGTGCCAGCAGCGGAATGATTGGCGGATATGGCTACACCTTC. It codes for CASSGMIGGYGYTF.

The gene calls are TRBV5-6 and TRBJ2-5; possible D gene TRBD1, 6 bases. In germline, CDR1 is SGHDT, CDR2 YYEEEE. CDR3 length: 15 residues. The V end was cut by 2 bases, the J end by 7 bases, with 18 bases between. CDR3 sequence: CASSLGAQGRRTQYF. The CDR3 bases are TGTGCCAGCAGCTTAGGCGCACAGGGTCGGAGGACCCAGTACTTC.

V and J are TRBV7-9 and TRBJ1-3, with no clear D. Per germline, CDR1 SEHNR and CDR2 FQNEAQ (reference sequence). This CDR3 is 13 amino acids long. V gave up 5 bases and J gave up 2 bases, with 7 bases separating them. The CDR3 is CASSGGTGNTIYF. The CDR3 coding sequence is TGTGCCAGCAGCGGAGGAACTGGAAACACCATATATTTT.

CDR3 nucleotides: TGTGCCAGCAGTGAACCGGGACAGTCCTTTATCTATGGCTACACCTTC. It yields the protein CASSEPGQSFIYGYTF. The J gene is TRBJ1-2, the V gene TRBV2, with TRBD1 identical over 7 bases. The junction had 10 bases not matched to a gene; V was cut back by 2 bases and J by 4 bases. The germline V gene has CDR1 SNHLY and CDR2 FYNNEI. The CDR3 totals 16 residues.

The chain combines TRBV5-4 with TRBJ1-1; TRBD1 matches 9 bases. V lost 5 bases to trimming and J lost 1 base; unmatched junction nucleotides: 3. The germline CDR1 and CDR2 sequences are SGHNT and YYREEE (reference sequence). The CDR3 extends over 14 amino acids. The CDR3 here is CASSTGGTNTEAFF. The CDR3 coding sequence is TGTGCCAGCAGTACAGGGGGCACGAACACTGAAGCTTTCTTT.

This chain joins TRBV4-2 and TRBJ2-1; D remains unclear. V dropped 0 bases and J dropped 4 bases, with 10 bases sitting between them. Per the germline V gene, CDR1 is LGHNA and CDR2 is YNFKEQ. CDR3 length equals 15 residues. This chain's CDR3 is CASSQDYTEYNEQFF. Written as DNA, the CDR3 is TGTGCCAGCAGCCAAGATTATACTGAGTACAATGAGCAGTTCTTC.

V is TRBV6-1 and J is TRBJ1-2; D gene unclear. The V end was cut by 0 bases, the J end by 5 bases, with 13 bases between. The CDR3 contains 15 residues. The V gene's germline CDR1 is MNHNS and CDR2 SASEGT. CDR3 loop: CASSEAWAREYGYTF. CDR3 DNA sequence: TGTGCCAGCAGTGAAGCGTGGGCTCGCGAATATGGCTACACCTTC.

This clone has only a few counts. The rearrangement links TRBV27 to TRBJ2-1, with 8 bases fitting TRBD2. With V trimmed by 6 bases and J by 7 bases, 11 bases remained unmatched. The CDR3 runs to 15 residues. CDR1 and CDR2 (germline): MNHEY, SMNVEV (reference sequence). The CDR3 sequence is CASSPREGPGNEQFF. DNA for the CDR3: TGTGCCAGCAGCCCTCGGGAGGGCCCGGGGAATGAGCAGTTCTTC.

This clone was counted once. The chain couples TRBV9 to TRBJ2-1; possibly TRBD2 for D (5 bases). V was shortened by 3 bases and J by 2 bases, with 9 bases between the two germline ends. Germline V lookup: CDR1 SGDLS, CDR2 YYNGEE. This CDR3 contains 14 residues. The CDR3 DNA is TGTGCCAGCAGCGAGGGAGCCGCCTACAATGAGCAGTTCTTC. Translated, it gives CASSEGAAYNEQFF.

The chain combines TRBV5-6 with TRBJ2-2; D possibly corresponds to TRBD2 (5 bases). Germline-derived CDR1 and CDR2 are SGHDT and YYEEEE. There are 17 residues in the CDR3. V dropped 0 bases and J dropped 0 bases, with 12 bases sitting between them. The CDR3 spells CASSLDLDWANTGELFF. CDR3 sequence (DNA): TGTGCCAGCAGCTTGGATTTGGACTGGGCGAACACCGGGGAGCTGTTTTTT.

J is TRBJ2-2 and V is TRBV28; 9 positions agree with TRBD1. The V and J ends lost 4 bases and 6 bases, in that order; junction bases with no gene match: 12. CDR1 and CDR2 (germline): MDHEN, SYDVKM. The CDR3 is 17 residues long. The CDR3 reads CASSSQPGTGRPGELFF. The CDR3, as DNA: TGTGCCAGCAGTTCCCAACCCGGGACAGGGAGGCCCGGGGAGCTGTTTTTT.

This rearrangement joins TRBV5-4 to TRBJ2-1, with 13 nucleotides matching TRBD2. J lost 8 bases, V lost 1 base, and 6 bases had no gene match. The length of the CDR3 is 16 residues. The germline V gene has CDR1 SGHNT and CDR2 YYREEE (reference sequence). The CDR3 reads CASSLPGLAGEYEQFF. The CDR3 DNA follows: TGTGCCAGCAGCTTGCCCGGACTAGCGGGAGAGTATGAGCAGTTCTTC.